This T cell receptor beta chain derives from a study of T cells in localized non-small cell lung cancer. Broader study findings: Higher blood T cell density went with longer overall survival. Turning up in adjacent lung were a median roughly 50 of the top 100 tumor clones. Sequencing covered just one tumor region, so heterogeneity cannot be ruled out. Of the tissues analyzed, uninvolved adjacent lung showed maximal T cell clonality, greater than tumor.

The data were produced by immunoSEQ multiplex PCR, yet TCRdb's version contains in-frame clones alone and is incomplete. This table holds fewer than 20,000 clones, around 83% found once. As regards this clone: Its antigen remains unidentified.

The germline gives CDR1 MNHEY, CDR2 SMNVEV (reference sequence). The V and J ends lost 9 bases and 3 bases, in that order; junction bases with no gene match: 6. CDR3 length: 14 amino acids. The chain uses TRBV27 and TRBJ1-5; 9 bases fit TRBD1. Material: peripheral blood, obtained before any cancer treatment. This clonotype was obtained from a male donor older than 55 with stage III lung adenocarcinoma. The CDR3 loop is CARGQGPDNQPQHF. DNA of the CDR3: TGTGCCAGAGGACAGGGGCCGGACAATCAGCCCCAGCATTTT.